The present T cell receptor beta chain was sequenced within a study of OX40 agonist ivuxolimab in advanced cancers. As to this clone: Antigen: not known.

Study conclusions and caveats: CD4+ T cells averaged fewer expanded clones than CD8+ T cells. There were also nonresponders showing low normalized T-cell clonal expansion.

The CDR3 extends over 12 amino acids. Trimming left V 5 bases short and J 12 bases short, with 16 bases between. CDR1 and CDR2 from the germline V gene are MNHEY and SMNVEV (reference sequence). Some clones are missing from TCRdb's copy, which holds only in-frame ones; the method was immunoSEQ multiplex PCR. The repertoire consists of nearly 95,000 clones, with approximately 94% occurring once and the leading ten covering 2.6%. This clonotype originated in an adult with an advanced solid tumor such as melanoma, head and neck, liver or kidney cancer. The chain employs TRBV27 and TRBJ2-5; D gene unclear. The sample here was CD4+ or CD8+ T cells sorted from blood, taken in a trial of the OX40 agonist ivuxolimab. The CDR3 DNA sequence: TGTGCCAGCAGTCCAGACCATTACACCGAGTACTTC. Protein sequence: CASSPDHYTEYF.